This T cell receptor beta chain stems from a study of blood T cell repertoires in COVID-19. Profiled with immunoSEQ multiplex PCR; TCRdb holds only in-frame clones, not every one. In the table there are 350,000 or so clones, around 88% of which are singletons. Germline V lookup: CDR1 LNHNV, CDR2 YYDKDF (reference sequence). This CDR3 is built from 16 residues. To note about this clone: A read error may produce the germline difference seen at one junction end.

Material: peripheral blood. This TCR was sampled from a woman in her twenties or thirties with COVID-19, enrolled during active disease. The genes are TRBV15 and TRBJ1-3, with a weak D call TRBD1 (5 bases). Here the CDR3 reads CATSRDLAGSENTIYF. The CDR3 bases are TGTGCCACCAGCAGAGATCTGGCAGGGTCTGAAAACACCATATATTTT.